The source of this T cell receptor beta chain is a study of T cells in tuberculosis. Thawed, overnight-rested PBMC were stained with GMM-loaded CD1B tetramer, viability dye and anti-CD3, then sorted. CD1B tetramers were loaded with Rhodococcus equi-derived C32 glucose monomycolate. The CDR3 length is 17 residues. Germline CDR1 reads SGHTA; CDR2 reads FQGNSA. V dropped 3 bases and J dropped 2; count of bases not matched to a gene: 4. Sequencing of TCR-alpha and TCR-beta chains was unpaired. Clones were sequenced by immunoSEQ multiplex PCR, and TCRdb holds only the in-frame ones, with some missing. This sample carries around 60,000 clones, around 81% of them seen once, and the ten largest clones take 9.5% to 15%.

The TCR sequence derives from an adult woman with latent tuberculosis. The J gene is TRBJ2-3, the V gene TRBV7-2; TRBD2 matches at 14 bases. The sequenced material came from CD1b-GMM tetramer-negative cells sorted from PBMCs. CDR3 sequence reads: CASSFGLAGGLTDTQYF. The CDR3 coding sequence is TGTGCCAGCAGCTTCGGACTAGCGGGGGGACTCACAGATACGCAGTATTTT. Based on the CDR3 plus reference TRBV7-2 and TRBJ2-3, the full variable domain is GAGVSQSPSNKVTEKGKDVELRCDPISGHTALYWYRQSLGQGLEFLIYFQGNSAPDKSGLPSDRFSAERTGGSVSTLTIQRTQQEDSAVYLCASSFGLAGGLTDTQYFGPGTRLTVL.